The 26 T cell receptor beta chains in this list originate from one sample, sequenced in a study of cytomegalovirus exposure and HLA in healthy donors. The data were produced by immunoSEQ multiplex PCR, yet TCRdb's version contains in-frame clones alone and is incomplete. Counted here are about 50,000 clones, 88% occurring once; the ten biggest clones make up under 7.5%. Sequencing input: PBMCs. These receptors were obtained from a woman under 40 in good health and CMV-seronegative.

The V call is TRBV11-2, the J call TRBJ1-1; TRBD1 matches at 10 bases. This CDR3 contains 15 residues. The V gene's germline CDR1 is SGHAT and CDR2 FQNNGV. Losses at the gene ends were 4 bases for V and 5 bases for J; bases not matched to a gene: 7. CDR3 nucleotides: TGTGCCAGCAGCTCCAGGGACAGGGGTGTTACTGAAGCTTTCTTT. Translating gives CASSSRDRGVTEAFF.

The rearrangement uses TRBV28 and TRBJ2-4; D gene ambiguous. The CDR3 runs 13 residues. Trimming left V 4 bases short and J 11 bases short, with 15 bases between. Germline V gene lookup returns CDR1 MDHEN and CDR2 SYDVKM. The CDR3 is CASSSLPIVVQYF. The CDR3 bases are TGTGCCAGCAGTTCCCTGCCTATTGTCGTTCAGTACTTC. Filled out from reference TRBV28 and TRBJ2-4, the complete variable domain reads DVKVTQSSRYLVKRTGEKVFLECVQDMDHENMFWYRQDPGLGLRLIYFSYDVKMKEKGDIPEGYSVSREKKERFSLILESASTNQTSMYLCASSSLPIVVQYFGAGTRLSVL.

This clone turned up a few times. The V and J genes are TRBV27 and TRBJ2-2; D is uncertain. From germline, CDR1 is MNHEY and CDR2 SMNVEV (reference sequence). The CDR3 is 12 residues long. With 3 bases removed from V and 5 bases from J, the gap between germline ends came to 4 bases. The CDR3 spells CASSFGTGELFF. CDR3 bases: TGTGCCAGCAGTTTCGGTACCGGGGAGCTGTTTTTT.

The chain joins TRBV28 to TRBJ1-5; tentative D call: TRBD1 (5 bases). In germline, CDR1 is MDHEN, CDR2 SYDVKM. Trimming left V 6 bases short and J 4 bases short, with 7 bases between. CDR3 size: 12 residues. As DNA, the CDR3 is TGTGCCAGCAGCGCAGGGAATCAGCCCCAGCATTTT. It yields the protein CASSAGNQPQHF. Looking up the rest from reference TRBV28 and TRBJ1-5 gives the full variable domain: DVKVTQSSRYLVKRTGEKVFLECVQDMDHENMFWYRQDPGLGLRLIYFSYDVKMKEKGDIPEGYSVSREKKERFSLILESASTNQTSMYLCASSAGNQPQHFGDGTRLSIL.

J is TRBJ2-2 and V is TRBV6-5, with 7 bases matching TRBD1. With 7 bases clipped from V and 4 bases from J, the junction kept 6 bases outside the gene matches. The CDR3 has 14 amino acids. Looked up from germline, CDR1 is MNHEY and CDR2 is SVGAGI. DNA of the CDR3: TGTGCCAGCACCGAGGGACAGTTCACCGGGGAGCTGTTTTTT. Translated, it gives CASTEGQFTGELFF.

This clone appeared once. This chain links TRBV9 with TRBJ1-2; 7 bases line up with TRBD1. Trimming removed 2 bases from V and 5 bases from J; junction bases left unmatched: 12. Germline CDR1 is SGDLS and CDR2 is YYNGEE. This CDR3 is built from 16 residues. CDR3 in amino acids: CASSVAGKGGPYGYTF. CDR3 nucleotides: TGTGCCAGCAGCGTCGCCGGAAAAGGGGGCCCGTATGGCTACACCTTC.

The rearrangement uses TRBV19 and TRBJ1-1; perhaps TRBD1 as D (6 bases). CDR1 LNHDA and CDR2 SQIVND come from the germline V gene (reference sequence). The CDR3 is made up of 14 amino acids. Deletions cut 5 bases from V and 5 bases from J, with 15 bases between. CDR3 sequence reads: CASSGWRGGTEAFF. CDR3 in DNA: TGTGCCAGTAGTGGGTGGAGGGGGGGGACTGAAGCTTTCTTT.

The chain joins TRBV9 to TRBJ2-3, with 15 bases lining up with TRBD2. Germline CDR1 SGDLS, CDR2 YYNGEE. The CDR3 covers 19 residues. J gave up 3 bases and V 0 bases, and 8 bases lay outside the gene matches. DNA for the CDR3: TGTGCCAGCAGCGTAGGCTCCCGGACTAGCGGGAGGGTAACAGATACGCAGTATTTT. Translating it yields CASSVGSRTSGRVTDTQYF. The full variable domain, with the rest looked up from reference TRBV9 and TRBJ2-3, is DSGVTQTPKHLITATGQRVTLRCSPRSGDLSVYWYQQSLDQGLQFLIQYYNGEERAKGNILERFSAQQFPDLHSELNLSSLELGDSALYFCASSVGSRTSGRVTDTQYFGPGTRLTVL.

The chain is built from TRBV19 and TRBJ2-1; 10 nucleotides match TRBD2. The CDR3 runs to 16 residues. V was clipped by 4 bases and J by 5 bases; unmatched bases: 8. Germline CDR1 reads LNHDA; CDR2 reads SQIVND (reference sequence). The CDR3 spells CASSSPGLASHNEQFF. CDR3 bases: TGTGCCAGTAGTAGCCCGGGACTAGCGTCTCACAATGAGCAGTTCTTC.

The J gene is TRBJ2-7, the V gene TRBV19, with 8 bases identical to TRBD2. Looked up from germline, CDR1 is LNHDA and CDR2 is SQIVND (reference sequence). J lost 6 bases, V lost 0 bases, and 7 bases had no gene match. The CDR3 is 15 residues long. CDR3 amino acids: CASSIEVGLGAEQYF. For the CDR3, the DNA is TGTGCCAGTAGTATAGAGGTGGGACTAGGAGCCGAGCAGTACTTC.

The rearrangement uses TRBV25-1 and TRBJ2-1; 12 bases map to TRBD2. Germline CDR1 and CDR2: MGHDK and SYGVNS. V was clipped by 2 bases and J by 7 bases; unmatched bases: 3. The CDR3 consists of 15 residues. The CDR3 bases are TGTGCCAGCAGTGAACTAGCGGGAGGGTTAAATGAGCAGTTCTTC. It specifies CASSELAGGLNEQFF. Full variable domain (missing parts from reference TRBV25-1 and TRBJ2-1): EADIYQTPRYLVIGTGKKITLECSQTMGHDKMYWYQQDPGMELHLIHYSYGVNSTEKGDLSSESTVSRIRTEHFPLTLESARPSHTSQYLCASSELAGGLNEQFFGPGTRLTVL.

This clone was counted a single time. For the CDR3, the DNA is TGTGCCAGCAGCTTAACCTTTGGGGGGGGGACAGGGAACTACGAGCAGTACTTC. Translating gives CASSLTFGGGTGNYEQYF. The chain uses TRBV7-8 and TRBJ2-7; TRBD1 matches at 9 bases. CDR1 SGHVS and CDR2 FQNEAQ come from the germline V gene. With V trimmed by 2 bases and J by 3 bases, 14 bases remained unmatched. This CDR3 comprises 18 residues.

The genes are TRBV5-4 and TRBJ1-1; D uncertain. The germline V gene encodes CDR1 SGHNT and CDR2 YYREEE (reference sequence). This CDR3 is 12 amino acids long. The ends were cut back, 3 bases at V and 8 bases at J, with 11 bases in the middle. The CDR3 DNA sequence: TGTGCCAGCAGCTCGCGCAGCGGCGAAGCTTTCTTT. Amino acid sequence: CASSSRSGEAFF.

This chain uses TRBV9 with TRBJ1-1; tentative D call: TRBD1 (6 bases). Deletions cut 3 bases from V and 3 bases from J, with 15 bases between. The germline V gene has CDR1 SGDLS and CDR2 YYNGEE. The CDR3 extends over 15 amino acids. The CDR3 DNA reads as TGTGCCAGCAGCGCCGCAGGGGTTTCGTACACTGAAGCTTTCTTT. Amino acids: CASSAAGVSYTEAFF.

This clone was recorded a few times. The chain joins TRBV14 to TRBJ1-1; D call uncertain. The CDR3 length is 13 residues. V was trimmed by 5 bases and J by 6 bases, leaving 13 bases between them. Germline V gene data show CDR1 as SGHDN and CDR2 as FVKESK. The CDR3 DNA follows: TGTGCCAGCAGCTCCTTCATGGGAGCTGAAGCTTTCTTT. It translates to CASSSFMGAEAFF.

The chain joins TRBV10-1 to TRBJ2-7; 12 bases line up with TRBD2. Per germline, CDR1 WNHNN and CDR2 SYGVQD (reference sequence). The CDR3 extends over 18 amino acids. V lost 4 bases and J lost 3; bases outside the gene matches: 13. The CDR3 region is CASSALAGGFGPRYEQYF. The CDR3 bases are TGCGCCAGCAGTGCACTAGCGGGAGGTTTCGGTCCACGCTACGAGCAGTACTTC.

J is TRBJ1-2 and V is TRBV7-2, with 9 positions matching TRBD1. Germline CDR1 reads SGHTA; CDR2 reads FQGNSA. With V trimmed by 4 bases and J by 2 bases, 2 bases remained unmatched. CDR3 length: 14 amino acids. The DNA for the CDR3 is TGTGCCAGCAGCTCAGACAGGGGGAACTATGGCTACACCTTC. Protein: CASSSDRGNYGYTF.

This clone has just one count. The chain links TRBV5-1 to TRBJ2-1, with unresolved D. The ends were cut back, 4 bases at V and 0 bases at J, with 14 bases in the middle. Germline assignment: CDR1 SGHRS and CDR2 YFSETQ. This CDR3 comprises 16 residues. CDR3 coding DNA: TGCGCCAGCAGCCCCTCGACTCTAAGCTCCTACAATGAGCAGTTCTTC. Translation: CASSPSTLSSYNEQFF.

The chain carries TRBV29-1 and TRBJ2-7; 10 bases are a match to TRBD1. J gave up 6 bases and V 4 bases, and 6 bases lay outside the gene matches. This CDR3 spans 13 amino acids. Germline V gives CDR1 SQVTM, CDR2 ANQGSEA. The CDR3 bases are TGCAGCGTTGTGAGCAGGACAGGGGGCGAGCAGTACTTC. Protein product: CSVVSRTGGEQYF.

The chain has TRBV27 and TRBJ1-4; 7 nucleotides align to TRBD1. After removal of 5 bases from V and 5 bases from J, the junction contained 5 bases not matched to a gene. Germline values: CDR1 MNHEY, CDR2 SMNVEV (reference sequence). The CDR3 consists of 14 residues. The CDR3 DNA is TGTGCCAGCAGTGGGGACAGATTAAATGAAAAACTGTTTTTT. Its protein is CASSGDRLNEKLFF. Using reference TRBV27 and TRBJ1-4 for the parts outside the CDR3, the full variable domain is EAQVTQNPRYLITVTGKKLTVTCSQNMNHEYMSWYRQDPGLGLRQIYYSMNVEVTDKGDVPEGYKVSRKEKRNFPLILESPSPNQTSLYFCASSGDRLNEKLFFGSGTQLSVL.

This chain connects TRBV28 to TRBJ2-3; possible D gene TRBD2, 6 bases. Germline lookup yields CDR1 MDHEN and CDR2 SYDVKM. This CDR3 comprises 15 residues. V was clipped by 6 bases and J by 0 bases, with 13 bases between them. Here the CDR3 DNA reads TGTGCCAGCAGCTCCGGAGGGGCTAGCACAGATACGCAGTATTTT. It translates to CASSSGGASTDTQYF.

The chain combines TRBV5-6 with TRBJ1-2, with 8 bases aligning to TRBD1. The CDR3 runs 14 residues. The germline CDR1 and CDR2 sequences are SGHDT and YYEEEE. Trimming took 4 bases from V and 3 from J; bases not matched to a gene: 5. Here the CDR3 reads CASSPGQGYYGYTF. In DNA, the CDR3 is TGTGCCAGCAGCCCCGGACAGGGCTACTATGGCTACACCTTC.

J is TRBJ2-1 and V is TRBV5-6; 7 nucleotides line up with TRBD2. Germline V gives CDR1 SGHDT, CDR2 YYEEEE. The CDR3 sequence is 13 residues long. V lost 9 bases, J lost 6 bases, and 9 bases stayed unmatched. CDR3 residues: CATGLGGFNEQFF. The CDR3 DNA sequence: TGTGCCACAGGGTTGGGGGGGTTCAATGAGCAGTTCTTC.

The chain couples TRBV6-1 to TRBJ1-2, with 9 bases fitting TRBD1. J lost 6 bases, V lost 6 bases, and 5 bases had no gene match. Germline CDR1 MNHNS, CDR2 SASEGT. This CDR3 is built from 13 residues. The CDR3 DNA is TGTGCCAGCAGCATACAGGGGGCCGATGGCTACACCTTC. This sequence encodes CASSIQGADGYTF.

The gene calls are TRBV28 and TRBJ1-2, with D perhaps TRBD1 (5 bases). Trimming took 6 bases from V and 4 from J, leaving 12 bases between them. The CDR3 sequence is 13 residues long. CDR1 and CDR2 from the germline V gene are MDHEN and SYDVKM. The CDR3 coding sequence is TGTGCCAGCAGCCCCGGGGGGGGCTATGGCTACACCTTC. It yields the protein CASSPGGGYGYTF.

The chain has TRBV4-1 and TRBJ2-7; 8 nucleotides match TRBD2. This CDR3 contains 19 residues. CDR1 is MGHRA, CDR2 YSYEKL, per germline. The trim removed 2 bases at V and 3 bases at J, leaving 18 bases unmatched. The CDR3 bases are TGCGCCAGCAGCCAATCGGCGGGAGGTCTCAAACCGCAAGTCTACGAGCAGTACTTC. Translating it yields CASSQSAGGLKPQVYEQYF.